The 28 T cell receptor beta chains below come from one sample, sequenced in a study of T cells in localized non-small cell lung cancer. TCRdb keeps only in-frame clones here, not all; method: immunoSEQ multiplex PCR. The sample carries 50,000 to 70,000 clones, roughly 79% recorded once. The sample consisted of PBMCs, taken before any cancer treatment. These receptor sequences come from a man aged 40-75 years with stage II lung adenocarcinoma.

The chain uses TRBV11-2 and TRBJ2-7; TRBD2 aligns across 11 bases. V shed 0 bases, J shed 4 bases, and the junction held 5 bases outside the gene matches. The germline V gene encodes CDR1 SGHAT and CDR2 FQNNGV. The CDR3 covers 16 residues. The CDR3 here is CASSLDRLAGGYEQYF. For the CDR3, the DNA is TGTGCCAGCAGCTTAGATCGGCTAGCGGGAGGTTACGAGCAGTACTTC.

With respect to this clone: The junction shows a germline mismatch at one end, possibly a read error. The chain is built from TRBV7-8 and TRBJ1-2; 7 nucleotides agree with TRBD1. CDR1 is SGHVS, CDR2 FQNEAQ, per germline. The CDR3 extends over 14 amino acids. DNA for the CDR3: TGTGCCAGCAGCTTAAGGGGGCCTGACTATGGCTACACTTTC. The encoded protein is CASSLRGPDYGYTF.

The chain recombines TRBV15 with TRBJ2-1, with 11 bases fitting TRBD2. The V segment lost 0 bases and the J segment 7 bases; nucleotides outside the gene matches: 8. CDR3 size: 17 residues. Germline V CDR1 and CDR2: LNHNV, YYDKDF (reference sequence). The CDR3 sequence is CATSRDSVSGRGNEQFF. The CDR3 coding sequence is TGTGCCACCAGCAGAGATAGCGTTAGCGGGAGGGGGAATGAGCAGTTCTTC.

The chain joins TRBV13 to TRBJ1-1; D is perhaps TRBD1 (5 bases). This CDR3 has 15 residues. Germline-derived CDR1 and CDR2 are PRHDT and FYEKMQ (reference sequence). V was pared by 0 bases and J by 0 bases, with 8 bases between. In DNA, the CDR3 is TGTGCCAGCAGCTTAGGAGGGGTCTTGAACACTGAAGCTTTCTTT. Protein product: CASSLGGVLNTEAFF.

The chain joins TRBV11-2 to TRBJ2-1; 7 positions agree with TRBD2. The CDR3 is made up of 13 amino acids. CDR1 and CDR2 from the germline V gene are SGHAT and FQNNGV. Trimming cost V 3 bases and J 8 bases; bases outside gene matches: 4. The CDR3 sequence: CASSFRRGDEQFF. CDR3 nucleotides: TGTGCCAGCAGCTTCCGCCGGGGGGATGAGCAGTTCTTC. Full variable domain (missing parts from reference TRBV11-2 and TRBJ2-1): EAGVAQSPRYKIIEKRQSVAFWCNPISGHATLYWYQQILGQGPKLLIQFQNNGVVDDSQLPKDRFSAERLKGVDSTLKIQPAKLEDSAVYLCASSFRRGDEQFFGPGTRLTVL.

The rearrangement joins TRBV7-6 to TRBJ2-2, with 11 nucleotides matching TRBD2. This CDR3 is 15 amino acids long. J was trimmed by 7 bases and V by 1 base; bases with no gene match: 2. The germline V gene encodes CDR1 SGHVS and CDR2 FNYEAQ. The DNA for the CDR3 is TGTGCCAGCAGCTTAGTAGCGGGAGGGCGCGGGGAGCTGTTTTTT. It codes for CASSLVAGGRGELFF.

The CDR3 sequence is CASSPGQALYNEQFF. CDR3 in DNA: TGTGCCAGCAGTCCTGGGCAGGCCCTCTACAATGAGCAGTTCTTC. The rearrangement joins TRBV7-2 to TRBJ2-1; D gene ambiguous. This CDR3 has 15 residues. Trimming removed 6 bases from V and 3 bases from J, with 15 bases in between. Germline V lookup: CDR1 SGHTA, CDR2 FQGNSA.

This clone has a single count. CDR3 loop: CASSPPGREAFF. DNA of the CDR3: TGTGCCAGCTCACCACCCGGCCGTGAAGCTTTCTTT. The chain employs TRBV18 and TRBJ1-1; the D is unclear. CDR1 KGHSH and CDR2 LQKENI come from the germline V gene. This CDR3 is built from 12 residues. With 0 bases removed from V and 7 bases from J, the gap between germline ends came to 6 bases. The complete variable domain, with remaining parts taken from reference TRBV18 and TRBJ1-1, reads NAGVMQNPRHLVRRRGQEARLRCSPMKGHSHVYWYRQLPEEGLKFMVYLQKENIIDESGMPKERFSAEFPKEGPSILRIQQVVRGDSAAYFCASSPPGREAFFGQGTRLTVV.

The gene calls are TRBV19 and TRBJ2-1, with 7 bases aligning to TRBD2. Germline loops: CDR1 LNHDA, CDR2 SQIVND (reference sequence). Germline trimming cut 5 bases from V and 5 bases from J; bases unmatched to any gene: 15. This CDR3 comprises 17 residues. DNA for the CDR3: TGTGCCAGTAGTCGAAAGGTGGGAGGGCCTCTACACAATGAGCAGTTCTTC. It yields the protein CASSRKVGGPLHNEQFF.

The rearrangement joins TRBV5-6 to TRBJ2-1, with TRBD2 matching over 7 bases. Germline-derived CDR1 and CDR2 are SGHDT and YYEEEE. This CDR3 has 17 residues. V was pared by 3 bases and J by 4 bases, with 13 bases of the junction left unmatched. CDR3 in DNA: TGTGCCAGCAGCTCCCCGAGCGGGACCCACTTTTACAATGAGCAGTTCTTC. It translates to CASSSPSGTHFYNEQFF.

This clone was found once. The chain employs TRBV5-1 and TRBJ1-4; TRBD1 agrees at 10 bases. The length of the CDR3 is 16 residues. Germline V gene sequence: CDR1 SGHRS, CDR2 YFSETQ. Trimming cost V 5 bases and J 0 bases; bases outside gene matches: 4. CDR3 amino acids: CASSKGQGATNEKLFF. CDR3 nucleotide sequence: TGCGCCAGCAGTAAAGGACAGGGGGCAACTAATGAAAAACTGTTTTTT.

The DNA of the CDR3 is TGCGCCAGCAGCTCGGGTGGGCAGGGGGCAAAAGAGCAGTTCTTC. This codes for CASSSGGQGAKEQFF. The rearrangement links TRBV5-1 to TRBJ2-1, with TRBD1 matching over 8 bases. V gave up 3 bases and J gave up 10 bases; unmatched junction bases: 12. CDR1 is SGHRS and CDR2 is YFSETQ in the germline V gene. The CDR3 sequence is 15 residues long.

This rearrangement joins TRBV9 to TRBJ2-7; D could derive from TRBD1 or TRBD2 (5 bases each). The CDR3 is made up of 14 amino acids. From germline, CDR1 is SGDLS and CDR2 YYNGEE. The germline V and J ends were trimmed by 0 bases and 5 bases, with 12 bases remaining between them. The CDR3 DNA reads TGTGCCAGCAGCGTAGGAGGGGCGCAAAACGAGCAGTACTTC. Translated, it gives CASSVGGAQNEQYF.

The chain uses TRBV6-1 and TRBJ1-2; no clear D. The CDR3 runs to 14 residues. Trimming pared 0 bases from V and 4 bases from J, leaving 9 bases between. CDR1 and CDR2 (germline): MNHNS, SASEGT. This CDR3 reads CASSEAGSSYGYTF. The CDR3 DNA is TGTGCCAGCAGTGAAGCAGGGAGTAGCTATGGCTACACCTTC.

The chain employs TRBV6-5 and TRBJ2-3; TRBD1 might be the D (6 bases). The length of the CDR3 is 16 residues. In germline, CDR1 is MNHEY, CDR2 SVGAGI. The V end was cut by 6 bases, the J end by 4 bases, with 20 bases between. The CDR3 coding sequence is TGTGCCAGCAGGTACCGGGACATCCCGTCGGCAGATACGCAGTATTTT. This codes for CASRYRDIPSADTQYF.

The chain is built from TRBV30 and TRBJ1-5, with D maybe TRBD1 (5 bases). V was shortened by 2 bases and J by 0 bases, with 8 bases between the two germline ends. CDR1 is GTSNPN, CDR2 SVGIG, per germline (reference sequence). CDR3 length equals 14 residues. The CDR3 DNA reads TGTGCCTGGAGTTCGGGGACTAGCAATCAGCCCCAGCATTTT. Amino acid sequence: CAWSSGTSNQPQHF.

V usage is TRBV7-6 and J usage is TRBJ2-1; 8 bases align to TRBD2. After removal of 1 base from V and 7 bases from J, the junction contained 6 bases not matched to a gene. Germline CDR1 reads SGHVS; CDR2 reads FNYEAQ. There are 15 residues in the CDR3. The CDR3 loop reads CASSLDGRARNEQFF. In DNA form, the CDR3 reads TGTGCCAGCAGCTTAGACGGGAGGGCTAGAAATGAGCAGTTCTTC.

This chain uses TRBV18 with TRBJ1-4; D is ambiguous. Trimming removed 0 bases from V and 8 bases from J, with 10 bases in between. CDR1 and CDR2 (germline): KGHSH, LQKENI. CDR3 length equals 14 residues. Here the CDR3 DNA reads TGTGCCAGCTCACCACCGGGTGTCCGAGAAAAACTGTTTTTT. Protein product: CASSPPGVREKLFF. Complete variable domain (other parts from reference TRBV18 and TRBJ1-4): NAGVMQNPRHLVRRRGQEARLRCSPMKGHSHVYWYRQLPEEGLKFMVYLQKENIIDESGMPKERFSAEFPKEGPSILRIQQVVRGDSAAYFCASSPPGVREKLFFGSGTQLSVL.

The chain combines TRBV2 with TRBJ1-1; no reliable D call. Trimming shortened V by 5 bases and J by 1 base, and 8 bases separated the two germline ends. This CDR3 spans 13 amino acids. Germline loops: CDR1 SNHLY, CDR2 FYNNEI. CDR3: CASSPPGNTEAFF. In DNA form, the CDR3 reads TGTGCCAGCAGTCCCCCGGGGAACACTGAAGCTTTCTTT.

The rearrangement joins TRBV7-2 to TRBJ1-3; D might be TRBD1 (6 bases). The V and J ends lost 0 bases and 2 bases respectively, with 14 bases between them. This CDR3 has 17 amino acids. Germline assignment: CDR1 SGHTA and CDR2 FQGNSA. The CDR3 nucleotides read TGTGCCAGCAGCTTAGCGGTGCACAGGGTCCCTGGAAACACCATATATTTT. Amino acid sequence: CASSLAVHRVPGNTIYF.

The rearrangement joins TRBV5-4 to TRBJ1-2; D perhaps matches TRBD1 (6 bases). The CDR3 has 13 amino acids. The V gene lost 1 base and the J gene lost 7 bases, with 11 bases spanning the gap. The germline V gene has CDR1 SGHNT and CDR2 YYREEE (reference sequence). In DNA form, the CDR3 reads TGTGCCAGCAGCTTGACGGCAGGGGCTGGCTACACCTTC. This encodes CASSLTAGAGYTF. The variable domain in full, with the rest retrieved from reference TRBV5-4 and TRBJ1-2, is ETGVTQSPTHLIKTRGQQVTLRCSSQSGHNTVSWYQQALGQGPQFIFQYYREEENGRGNFPPRFSGLQFPNYSSELNVNALELDDSALYLCASSLTAGAGYTFGSGTRLTVV.

J is TRBJ1-2 and V is TRBV5-4, with 9 bases matching TRBD1. CDR3 length: 15 residues. The V and J ends lost 4 bases and 6 bases, in that order; junction bases with no gene match: 10. CDR1 SGHNT and CDR2 YYREEE come from the germline V gene (reference sequence). As DNA, the CDR3 is TGTGCCAGCAGCCCATGGACAGGGGATGGAGATGGCTACACCTTC. Encoded protein: CASSPWTGDGDGYTF.

The J gene is TRBJ2-1, the V gene TRBV5-1; D gene uncertain. The V end was cut by 2 bases, the J end by 5 bases, with 14 bases between. The CDR3 extends over 15 amino acids. Germline-derived CDR1 and CDR2 are SGHRS and YFSETQ. The CDR3 DNA reads as TGCGCCAGCAGCTTCCGAGAGCCTTGGCACAATGAGCAGTTCTTC. It yields the protein CASSFREPWHNEQFF.

This chain connects TRBV7-9 to TRBJ1-1; 7 bases fit TRBD1. The CDR3 spans 15 residues. Germline loops: CDR1 SEHNR, CDR2 FQNEAQ (reference sequence). Trimming removed 5 bases from V and 1 base from J; junction bases left unmatched: 7. The CDR3 nucleotides are TGTGCCAGCAGCCCTTCCCGGGACAGGAACACTGAAGCTTTCTTT. Its protein is CASSPSRDRNTEAFF.

The chain carries TRBV25-1 and TRBJ1-2; perhaps TRBD1 as D (5 bases). V was clipped by 1 base and J by 2 bases, with 14 bases between them. In germline, CDR1 is MGHDK, CDR2 SYGVNS. The CDR3 is 16 amino acids. The CDR3 DNA reads TGTGCCAGCAGTGAATCGGGGATGGGGGGGAACTATGGCTACACCTTC. It yields the protein CASSESGMGGNYGYTF.

This chain connects TRBV27 to TRBJ1-4; 8 bases are shared with TRBD1. Germline assignment: CDR1 MNHEY and CDR2 SMNVEV (reference sequence). The CDR3 loop spans 14 amino acids. V gave up 3 bases and J gave up 8 bases; unmatched junction bases: 5. The CDR3 nucleotides are TGTGCCAGCAGTTTTCAGGGGGCGCGAGAAAAACTGTTTTTT. This gives the protein CASSFQGAREKLFF.

The chain links TRBV19 to TRBJ2-2; TRBD2 might be the D (5 bases). The CDR3 covers 14 residues. Trimming pared 5 bases from V and 4 bases from J, leaving 11 bases between. The germline CDR1 and CDR2 sequences are LNHDA and SQIVND (reference sequence). CDR3 bases: TGTGCCAGTAGTGTCGGGATTGGCACCGGGGAGCTGTTTTTT. Translated, it gives CASSVGIGTGELFF.

The genes are TRBV18 and TRBJ2-1; 9 bases agree with TRBD1. The CDR3 is 14 amino acids. Germline V gene lookup returns CDR1 KGHSH and CDR2 LQKENI. Trimming at V came to 4 bases and at J to 8 bases, leaving 6 bases not matched to a gene. CDR3 bases: TGTGCCAGCTCACTCCGGGACAGGGCCGATGAGCAGTTCTTC. Residues: CASSLRDRADEQFF.